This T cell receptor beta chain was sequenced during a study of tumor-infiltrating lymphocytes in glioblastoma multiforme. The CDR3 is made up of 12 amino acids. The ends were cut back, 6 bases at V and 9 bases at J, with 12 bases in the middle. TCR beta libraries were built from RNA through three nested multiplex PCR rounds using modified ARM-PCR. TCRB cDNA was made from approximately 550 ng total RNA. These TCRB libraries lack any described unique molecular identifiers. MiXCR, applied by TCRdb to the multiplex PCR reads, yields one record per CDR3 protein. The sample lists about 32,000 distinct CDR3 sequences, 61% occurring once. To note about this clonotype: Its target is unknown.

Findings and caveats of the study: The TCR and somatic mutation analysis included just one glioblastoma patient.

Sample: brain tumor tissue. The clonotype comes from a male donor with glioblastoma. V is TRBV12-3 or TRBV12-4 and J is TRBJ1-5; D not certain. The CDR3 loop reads CASSAQVSPQHF. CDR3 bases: TGTGCCAGCAGCGCACAAGTTTCGCCCCAGCATTTT.